One TCR beta chain is described in this entry. Within its sample, this clonotype is large (0.1 to 1%). Its antigen is not yet known. No much larger clonotype is one base removed from it; base qualities were not supplied. These data belong to a study of spatial heterogeneity in lung cancer (dated by TCRdb to the late 2010s). Study-level background: More beta-chain than alpha-chain transcripts were consistently detected, likely reflecting higher beta-chain transcript abundance. A strong correlation was found between TCR transcript counts in tumor regions and a T cell transcriptional module score from matched bulk RNA-seq. In the raw uncorrected reads, each unique combination of TCR and UMI appeared on average more than ten times. In non-small cell lung cancer, the study quantitatively compared TCR alpha and beta repertoires across several tumor regions, matched nontumor lung, and blood. Nonsynonymous mutation counts, determined by whole-exome sequencing of tumor tissue, were related to features of the TCR repertoire. Both alpha and beta chains were TCR-sequenced in 200 to 250 tumor regions, under 80 matched nontumor lung samples and some 50 PBMC samples obtained at surgery. Results and caveats for the whole study, not just this receptor: The tumor nonsynonymous mutation count correlated with the number of expanded intratumoral alpha and beta TCRs. Additional single-cell paired TCR alpha and beta sequencing was considered necessary to confirm, at a functional level, the hypothesis that regional TCRs recognize regional mutations. Counts of ubiquitous and regional expanded TCRs were found to correlate with counts of ubiquitous and regional nonsynonymous mutations, respectively. Estimated TCR-seq coverage of tumor T cells was only about 7.4% for alpha chains and around 13% for beta chains.

The library was prepared using 5' RACE. Sequencing was carried out with a NextSeq 500. In the TCR library protocol, a unique molecular identifier was attached to each TCR cDNA molecule so that PCR and sequencing errors could be corrected. In the paper's pipeline: TCR identification, UMI-based error correction and CDR3 extraction were performed with Decombinator tools. Expanded TCRs were defined as those above a frequency of 2 per 1,000, corresponding to the top 1% of the tumor frequency distribution. Expanded tumor TCRs statistically deemed absent (corrected P<0.05) from at least one tumor region were classed as regional, and all other expanded tumor TCRs were classed as ubiquitous. Each repertoire was subsampled 100 times to 5,000 TCRs, after which Renyi diversity was computed with the R vegan package. CDR3 similarity networks were built from amino acid triplet string-kernel similarity, with CDR3s being connected when pairwise similarity was above 0.82. TCRdb itself trimmed the public reads at Q25 with fastp, ran MiXCR and retained productive beta chains. One record per CDR3 amino acid sequence lists the most common genes and DNA. The V and J calls shown here were made by TCRdb, not taken from the authors' results. The sample includes 10,000 to 11,000 distinct CDR3 sequences, with roughly 8% observed a single time. 22% of the sample rests with the top ten.

The CDR3 runs 15 amino acids, cysteine and phenylalanine included. The kept DNA is CDR3 alone, 45 bases in frame from the first base. V ends up 6 bases short and J 2 bases short, with an unmatched junction base count of 7. The time point label of this sample denotes: sample taken at primary tumor resection. The donors were 72 patients from the lung TRACERx cohort who had early-stage, untreated non-small cell lung cancer. Whole RNA extracted from tumor and nontumor lung tissue, or from cryopreserved PBMC samples, was used for TCR sequencing without cell sorting. Only patients with enough RNA available from two or more tumor regions were chosen for TCR sequencing. A lung pathologist reviewed the tumor and adjacent nontumor lung specimens before the specimens were selected.

The receptor was derived from a female donor with early-stage non-small cell lung cancer. This specimen was lung tumor tissue, taken at surgery. This chain joins TRBV12-3 or TRBV12-4 to TRBJ1-3; 7 bases in the middle match TRBD1. For the CDR3, the sequence is CASRTTGTPGNTIYF. The bases read TGTGCCAGCAGGACGACAGGGACCCCTGGAAACACCATATATTTT.